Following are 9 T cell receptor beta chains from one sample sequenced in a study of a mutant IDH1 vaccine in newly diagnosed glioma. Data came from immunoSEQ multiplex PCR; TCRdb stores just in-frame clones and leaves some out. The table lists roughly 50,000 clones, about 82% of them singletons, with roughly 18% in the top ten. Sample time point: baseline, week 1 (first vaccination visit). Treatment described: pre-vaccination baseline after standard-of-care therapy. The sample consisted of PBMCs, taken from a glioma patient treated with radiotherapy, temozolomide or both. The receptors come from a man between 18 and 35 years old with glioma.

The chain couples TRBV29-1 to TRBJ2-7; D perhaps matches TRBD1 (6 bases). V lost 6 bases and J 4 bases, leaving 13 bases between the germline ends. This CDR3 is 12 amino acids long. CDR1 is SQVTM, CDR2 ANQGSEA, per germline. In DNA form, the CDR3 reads TGCAGCGTGGGGACACCGAGATACGAGCAGTACTTC. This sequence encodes CSVGTPRYEQYF.

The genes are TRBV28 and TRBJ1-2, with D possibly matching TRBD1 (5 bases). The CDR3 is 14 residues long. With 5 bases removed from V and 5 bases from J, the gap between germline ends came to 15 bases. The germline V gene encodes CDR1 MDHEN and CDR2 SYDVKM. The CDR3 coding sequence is TGTGCCAGCAGTCCTACCGCCGGGGGGTATGGCTACACCTTC. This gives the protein CASSPTAGGYGYTF.

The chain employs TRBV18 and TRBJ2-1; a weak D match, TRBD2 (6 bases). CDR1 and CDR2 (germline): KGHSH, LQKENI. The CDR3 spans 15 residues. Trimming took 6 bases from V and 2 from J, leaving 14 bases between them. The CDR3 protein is CASSPRGGTYNEQFF. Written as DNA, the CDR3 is TGTGCCAGCTCGCCCCGGGGAGGAACCTACAATGAGCAGTTCTTC.

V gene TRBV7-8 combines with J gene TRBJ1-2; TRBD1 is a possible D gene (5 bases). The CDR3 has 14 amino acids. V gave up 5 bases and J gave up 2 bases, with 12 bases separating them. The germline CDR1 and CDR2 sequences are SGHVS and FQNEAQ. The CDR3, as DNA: TGTGCCAGCAGCCAAGGCTCAGGGAACTATGGCTACACCTTC. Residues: CASSQGSGNYGYTF.

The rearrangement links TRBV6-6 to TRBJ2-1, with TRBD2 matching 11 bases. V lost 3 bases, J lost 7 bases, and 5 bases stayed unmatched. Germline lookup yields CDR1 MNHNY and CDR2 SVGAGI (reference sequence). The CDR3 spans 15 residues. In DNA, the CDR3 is TGTGCCAGCAGTTATAGCGGGAGGGCCATGAATGAGCAGTTCTTC. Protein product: CASSYSGRAMNEQFF.

The CDR3 DNA follows: TGCGCCAGCAGCCAGTCCCGGGGGGGGATTAGCAATCAGCCCCAGCATTTT. Its protein product is CASSQSRGGISNQPQHF. V is TRBV4-3 and J is TRBJ1-5; the D gene is possibly TRBD1 (5 bases). This CDR3 region has 17 residues. Trimming removed 3 bases at V and 0 bases at J, with 15 bases between. The V gene's germline CDR1 is LGHNA and CDR2 YSLEER.

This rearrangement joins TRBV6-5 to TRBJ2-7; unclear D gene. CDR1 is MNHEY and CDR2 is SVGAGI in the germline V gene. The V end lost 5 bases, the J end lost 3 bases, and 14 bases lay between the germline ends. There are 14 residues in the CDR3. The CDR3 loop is CASSPLSTVYEQYF. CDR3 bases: TGTGCCAGCAGTCCACTTTCTACAGTCTACGAGCAGTACTTC.

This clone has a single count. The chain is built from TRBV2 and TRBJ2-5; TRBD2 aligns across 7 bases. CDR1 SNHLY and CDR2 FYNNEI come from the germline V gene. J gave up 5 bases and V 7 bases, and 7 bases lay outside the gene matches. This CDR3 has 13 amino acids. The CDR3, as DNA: TGTGCCAGCACGGTGGGACTACGGGAGACCCAGTACTTC. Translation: CASTVGLRETQYF.

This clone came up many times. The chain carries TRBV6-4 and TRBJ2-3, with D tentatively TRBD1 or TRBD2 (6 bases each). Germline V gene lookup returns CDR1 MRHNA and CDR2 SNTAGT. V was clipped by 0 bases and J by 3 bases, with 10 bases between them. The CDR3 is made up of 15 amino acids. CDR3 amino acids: CASSDSQGGTDTQYF. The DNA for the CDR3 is TGTGCCAGCAGTGACTCGCAAGGGGGGACAGATACGCAGTATTTT.